This TCR beta chain was found in a study of T cells in Graves' hyperthyroidism and ophthalmopathy. From RNA transcripts, TCR beta CDR3 regions were amplified. The TCR CDR3 first-round RT-PCR relied on the HTBI primer set. Each CDR3 protein is one row after TCRdb ran MiXCR on the multiplex PCR reads. In the table there are hundreds of thousands of distinct CDR3 sequences, about 14% of which are singletons. CDR1 and CDR2 (germline): MNHNS, SASEGT. The CDR3 length is 16 residues. With 2 bases removed from V and 0 bases from J, the gap between germline ends came to 10 bases. This clonotype was seen only a few times. Graves' hyperthyroidism was deemed stable given no ophthalmopathy progression within 18 months.

Specimen: blood. This TCR derives from a woman aged 18-35 years with Graves' hyperthyroidism. The rearrangement links TRBV6-1 to TRBJ1-4; D possibly corresponds to TRBD1 (5 bases). CDR3 in DNA: TGTGCCAGCAGTGAATGGGGCAGATCAACTAATGAAAAACTGTTTTTT. Protein sequence: CASSEWGRSTNEKLFF.